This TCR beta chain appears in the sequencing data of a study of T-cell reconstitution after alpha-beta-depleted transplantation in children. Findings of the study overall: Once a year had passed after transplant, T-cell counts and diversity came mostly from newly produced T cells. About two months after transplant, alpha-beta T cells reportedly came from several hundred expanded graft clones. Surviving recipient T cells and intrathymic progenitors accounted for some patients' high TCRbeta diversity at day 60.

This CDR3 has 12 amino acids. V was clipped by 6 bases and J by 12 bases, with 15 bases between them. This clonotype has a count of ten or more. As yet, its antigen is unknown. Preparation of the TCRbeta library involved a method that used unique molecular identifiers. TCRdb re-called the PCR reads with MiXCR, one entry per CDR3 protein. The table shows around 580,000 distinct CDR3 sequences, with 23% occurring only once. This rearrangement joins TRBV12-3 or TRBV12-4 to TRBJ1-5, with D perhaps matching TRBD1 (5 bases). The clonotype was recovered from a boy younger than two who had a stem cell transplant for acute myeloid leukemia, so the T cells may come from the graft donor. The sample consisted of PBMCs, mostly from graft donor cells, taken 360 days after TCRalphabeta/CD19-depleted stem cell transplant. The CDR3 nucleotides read TGTGCCAGCAGCCCCGGGGTGACAGTCCAGCATTTT. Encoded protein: CASSPGVTVQHF.